In this sample, the clone carrying this T cell receptor (beta chain) turned up a few times. Its antigen is not identified. TCRdb keeps only in-frame clones here, not all; method: immunoSEQ multiplex PCR. The sample holds about 120,000 clones; approximately 90% are singletons and the top ten take roughly 0.2%. The sample originates from a study of graft-versus-host responses after intestinal transplantation. Study background: For around 3 years after anti-thymocyte globulin induction, all recipients took tacrolimus and steroids.

Study-wide points: There was an association between peak levels of circulating GvH clones and early post-transplant HvG declines. High graft-versus-host to host-versus-graft clonal ratios were seen in allografts of patients with graft-donor T cell macrochimerism. GvH clones appeared in recipient marrow, some first in ileum or blood.

The CDR3 sequence is 13 residues long. V lost 3 bases, J lost 6 bases, and 11 bases lay in between. Germline CDR1 SGHTA, CDR2 FQGNSA. The origin of this receptor is a human donor who received an intestinal transplant. This specimen was unstimulated CD4+ T cells sorted from spleen or lymph node cells, taken before intestinal transplant. This chain links TRBV7-2 with TRBJ1-1; TRBD1 might be the D (6 bases). Written as DNA, the CDR3 is TGTGCCAGCAGCTTCAGGGGCTTCGCTGAAGCTTTCTTT. This sequence encodes CASSFRGFAEAFF.